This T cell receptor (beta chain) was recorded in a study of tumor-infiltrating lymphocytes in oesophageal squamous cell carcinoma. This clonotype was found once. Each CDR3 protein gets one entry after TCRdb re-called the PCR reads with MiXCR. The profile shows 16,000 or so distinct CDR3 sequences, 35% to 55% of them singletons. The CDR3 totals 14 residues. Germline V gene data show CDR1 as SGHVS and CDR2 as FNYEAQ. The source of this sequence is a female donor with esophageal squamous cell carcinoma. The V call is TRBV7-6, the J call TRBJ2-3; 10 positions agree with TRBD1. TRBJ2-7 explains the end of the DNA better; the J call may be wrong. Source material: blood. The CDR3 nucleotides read TGTGCCAGCTCGGCTCGACAGGGGGCTTACGAGCAGTACTTC. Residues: CASSARQGAYEQYF.